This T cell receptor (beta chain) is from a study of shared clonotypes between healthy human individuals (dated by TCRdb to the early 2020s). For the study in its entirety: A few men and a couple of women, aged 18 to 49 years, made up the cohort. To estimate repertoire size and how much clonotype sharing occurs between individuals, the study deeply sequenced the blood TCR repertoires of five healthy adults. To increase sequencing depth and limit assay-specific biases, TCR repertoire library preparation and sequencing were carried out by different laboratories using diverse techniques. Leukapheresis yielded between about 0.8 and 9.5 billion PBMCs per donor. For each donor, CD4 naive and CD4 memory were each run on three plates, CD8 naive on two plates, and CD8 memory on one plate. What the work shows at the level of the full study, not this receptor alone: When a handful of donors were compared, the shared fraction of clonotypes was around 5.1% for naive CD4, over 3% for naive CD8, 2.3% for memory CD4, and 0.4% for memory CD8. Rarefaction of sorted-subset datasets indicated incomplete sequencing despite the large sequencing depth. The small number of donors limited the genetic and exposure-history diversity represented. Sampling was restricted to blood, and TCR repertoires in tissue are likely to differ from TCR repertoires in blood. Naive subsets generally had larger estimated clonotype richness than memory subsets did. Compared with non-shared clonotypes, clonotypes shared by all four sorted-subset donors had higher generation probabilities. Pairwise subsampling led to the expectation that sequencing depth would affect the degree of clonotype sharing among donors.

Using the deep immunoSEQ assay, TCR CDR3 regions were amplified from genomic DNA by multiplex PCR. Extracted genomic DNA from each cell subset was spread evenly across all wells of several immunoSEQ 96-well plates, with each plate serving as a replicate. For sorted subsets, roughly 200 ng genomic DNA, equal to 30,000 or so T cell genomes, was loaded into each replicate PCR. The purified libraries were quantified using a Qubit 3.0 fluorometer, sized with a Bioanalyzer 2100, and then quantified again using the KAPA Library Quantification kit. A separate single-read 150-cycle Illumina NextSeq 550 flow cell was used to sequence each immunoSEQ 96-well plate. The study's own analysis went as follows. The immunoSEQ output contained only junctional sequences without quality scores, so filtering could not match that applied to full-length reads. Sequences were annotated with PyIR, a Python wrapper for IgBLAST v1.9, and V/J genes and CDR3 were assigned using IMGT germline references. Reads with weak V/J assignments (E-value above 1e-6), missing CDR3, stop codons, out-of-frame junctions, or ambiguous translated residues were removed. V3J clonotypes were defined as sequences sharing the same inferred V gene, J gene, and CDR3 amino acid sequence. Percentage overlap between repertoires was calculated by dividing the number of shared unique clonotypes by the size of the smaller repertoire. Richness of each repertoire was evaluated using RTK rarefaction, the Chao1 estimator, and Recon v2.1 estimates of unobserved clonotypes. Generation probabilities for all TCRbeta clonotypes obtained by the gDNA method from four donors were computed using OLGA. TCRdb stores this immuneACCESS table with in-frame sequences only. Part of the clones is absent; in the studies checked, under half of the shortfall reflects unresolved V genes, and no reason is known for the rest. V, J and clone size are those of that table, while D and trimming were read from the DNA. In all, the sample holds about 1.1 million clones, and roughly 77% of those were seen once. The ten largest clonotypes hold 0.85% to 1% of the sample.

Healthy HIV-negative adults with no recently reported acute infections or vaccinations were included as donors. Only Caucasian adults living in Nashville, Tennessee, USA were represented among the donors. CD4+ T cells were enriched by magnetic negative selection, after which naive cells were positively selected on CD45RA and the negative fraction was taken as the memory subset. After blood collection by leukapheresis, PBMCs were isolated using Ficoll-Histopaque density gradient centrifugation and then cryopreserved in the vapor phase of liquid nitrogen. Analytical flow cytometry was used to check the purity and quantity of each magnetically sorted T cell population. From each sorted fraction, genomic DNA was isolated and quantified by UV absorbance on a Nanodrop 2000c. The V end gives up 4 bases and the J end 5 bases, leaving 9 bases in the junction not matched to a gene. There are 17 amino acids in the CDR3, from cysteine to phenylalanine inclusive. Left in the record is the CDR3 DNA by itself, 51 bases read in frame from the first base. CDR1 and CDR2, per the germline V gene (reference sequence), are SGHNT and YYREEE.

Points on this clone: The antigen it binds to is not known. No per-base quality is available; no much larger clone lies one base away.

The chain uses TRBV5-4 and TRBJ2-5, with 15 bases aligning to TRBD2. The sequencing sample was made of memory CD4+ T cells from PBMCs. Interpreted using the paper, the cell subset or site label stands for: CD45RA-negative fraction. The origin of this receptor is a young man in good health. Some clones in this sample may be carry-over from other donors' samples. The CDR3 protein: CASSIRTSGRAKETQYF. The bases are TGTGCCAGCAGCATCAGGACTAGCGGGAGGGCGAAGGAGACCCAGTACTTC.